These T cell receptor beta chains were read from a single sample in a study of CD8 T cells in ankylosing spondylitis. TCRdb reprocessed the 5' RACE reads via MiXCR and lists one record per CDR3 protein. The data hold 120,000 or so distinct CDR3 sequences, with roughly 15% observed a single time. Material for sequencing was blood, either unsorted or a sorted T cell fraction (not recorded which). The receptors were sampled from a female donor with ankylosing spondylitis or in good health (not recorded which). Each CDR3 is given with its conserved first and last residue. Each record gives: CDR3 protein, CDR3 DNA, J gene, clone size, V gene, D gene. D genes are given only for firm matches. A clone size is listed for some rows: how often the clone was seen (once, few, many), or a class if it is expanded.

CASLPPGTISYEQYF | TGTGCCAGCCTCCCCCCTGGGACAATCTCCTACGAGCAGTACTTC | TRBJ2-7 | many | TRBV28 | -
CSAGLAGSYNEQFF | TGCAGTGCTGGACTAGCGGGTTCCTACAATGAGCAGTTCTTC | TRBJ2-1 | few | TRBV20-1 | TRBD2
CASSLGGSGNQPQHF | TGTGCCAGCAGCTTGGGGGGTTCTGGCAATCAGCCCCAGCATTTT | TRBJ1-5 | - | TRBV5-4 | -
CSARQQPNQPQHF | TGCAGTGCTAGACAACAGCCCAATCAGCCCCAGCATTTT | TRBJ1-5 | few | TRBV20-1 | -
CASRPGQGVQPQHF | TGTGCCAGCAGACCCGGACAGGGTGTTCAGCCCCAGCATTTT | TRBJ1-5 | many | TRBV6-1 | TRBD1
CASSEWATGANVLTF | TGTGCCAGCAGTGAATGGGCAACTGGGGCCAACGTCCTGACTTTC | TRBJ2-6 | many | TRBV2 | -
CASSLEGLGVTDTQYF | TGCGCCAGCAGCCTGGAAGGCCTAGGGGTCACAGATACGCAGTATTTT | TRBJ2-3 | many | TRBV5-1 | -
CASSSEAGLSTGELFF | TGTGCCAGCAGTTCAGAAGCGGGGTTGAGCACCGGGGAGCTGTTTTTT | TRBJ2-2 | many | TRBV12-3/TRBV12-4 | TRBD2
CASSVAGLAGGSTDTQYF | TGTGCCAGCAGCGTAGCGGGACTAGCGGGCGGTAGCACAGATACGCAGTATTTT | TRBJ2-3 | few | TRBV9 | TRBD2
CASSPMTGTQYF | TGTGCCAGCAGCCCAATGACCGGGACCCAGTACTTC | TRBJ2-5 | few | TRBV9 | -
CASGLELSGTGVAGANVLTF | TGTGCTAGTGGTTTGGAGCTTTCCGGGACAGGAGTTGCTGGGGCCAACGTCCTGACTTTC | TRBJ2-6 | few | TRBV12-5 | TRBD1
CSVEDRGSGKETQYF | TGCAGCGTTGAAGATCGGGGAAGCGGGAAGGAGACCCAGTACTTC | TRBJ2-5 | few | TRBV29-1 | TRBD2
CASSKNSGRLSEQYF | TGTGCCAGCAGCAAAAATAGCGGGAGACTCTCCGAGCAGTACTTC | TRBJ2-7 | few | TRBV3-1 | TRBD2
CASGLGIGVNTEAFF | TGTGCTAGTGGTTTGGGTATTGGGGTGAACACTGAAGCTTTCTTT | TRBJ1-1 | - | TRBV12-5 | -
CASSFLKRSLFNYGYTF | TGTGCCAGCAGCTTTTTGAAGCGGTCTCTCTTTAACTATGGCTACACCTTC | TRBJ1-2 | few | TRBV5-8 | -
CASTKRREGYNEQFF | TGTGCCAGCACTAAGAGGCGGGAGGGGTACAATGAGCAGTTCTTC | TRBJ2-1 | many | TRBV3-1 | TRBD2
CASSLGGRVSDTQYF | TGTGCCAGCAGCTTAGGCGGGAGGGTATCAGATACGCAGTATTTT | TRBJ2-3 | - | TRBV7-3 | TRBD2
CASSSSGGVDQPQHF | TGCGCCAGCAGCTCGTCAGGGGGAGTAGATCAGCCCCAGCATTTT | TRBJ1-5 | few | TRBV5-1 | TRBD1
CAISGGMEGPDTQYF | TGTGCCATCAGTGGGGGGATGGAGGGACCAGATACGCAGTATTTT | TRBJ2-3 | - | TRBV10-3 | -
CSALRSGSYNEQFF | TGCAGTGCTCTACGGAGCGGGAGCTACAATGAGCAGTTCTTC | TRBJ2-1 | few | TRBV20-1 | TRBD2
CSARRDRRGSEAFF | TGCAGTGCTAGGCGGGACAGAAGAGGCTCTGAAGCTTTCTTT | TRBJ1-1 | many | TRBV20-1 | TRBD1
CASSLTGVRTEAFF | TGTGCCAGCAGCTTAACAGGGGTGAGGACTGAAGCTTTCTTT | TRBJ1-1 | - | TRBV7-2 | TRBD1
CASRYRGSEQFF | TGTGCCAGTAGATATAGGGGGAGTGAGCAGTTCTTC | TRBJ2-1 | - | TRBV19 | -
CASSPGQGLNNSPLHF | TGTGCCAGCAGCCCGGGACAGGGACTAAATAATTCACCCCTCCACTTT | TRBJ1-6 | - | TRBV5-4 | TRBD1
CASIGLAEINEQFF | TGTGCCAGCATCGGACTAGCGGAGATCAATGAGCAGTTCTTC | TRBJ2-1 | many | TRBV12-3/TRBV12-4 | TRBD2
CASSRDVSTDTQYF | TGTGCCAGCAGCAGGGACGTAAGCACAGATACGCAGTATTTT | TRBJ2-3 | once | TRBV7-3 | -
CASSVTGGRTTEAFF | TGTGCCAGCAGCGTAACAGGGGGCAGGACCACTGAAGCTTTCTTT | TRBJ1-1 | - | TRBV9 | TRBD1
CSARASHRYTDTQYF | TGCAGTGCTAGAGCCTCGCACAGATATACAGATACGCAGTATTTT | TRBJ2-3 | many | TRBV20-1 | -
CASSLIAGEDTQYF | TGCGCCAGCAGCTTAATAGCGGGGGAAGATACGCAGTATTTT | TRBJ2-3 | many | TRBV5-1 | TRBD2
CSARGEAGNTIYF | TGCAGTGCTAGAGGGGAAGCCGGAAACACCATATATTTT | TRBJ1-3 | many | TRBV20-1 | -
CSVVRDRGGTGELFF | TGCAGCGTTGTAAGGGACAGGGGAGGCACCGGGGAGCTGTTTTTT | TRBJ2-2 | - | TRBV29-1 | TRBD1
CASSENYGYTF | TGTGCCAGCAGTGAGAACTATGGCTACACCTTC | TRBJ1-2 | many | TRBV2 | -
CSAQLNTEAFF | TGCAGCGCCCAGTTGAACACTGAAGCTTTCTTT | TRBJ1-1 | many | TRBV29-1 | -
CASYSTRGNTEAFF | TGTGCCAGCTACTCGACCAGGGGGAACACTGAAGCTTTCTTT | TRBJ1-1 | few | TRBV18 | -
CSVTGPRSGNEQYF | TGCAGCGTTACCGGGCCCCGTTCCGGGAACGAGCAGTACTTC | TRBJ2-7 | many | TRBV29-1 | -
CSANFEGTDTQYF | TGCAGTGCTAATTTCGAAGGGACAGATACGCAGTATTTT | TRBJ2-3 | many | TRBV20-1 | -
CASRAGTAIQDYGYTF | TGTGCCAGCAGGGCCGGGACGGCCATACAGGACTATGGCTACACCTTC | TRBJ1-2 | - | TRBV28 | -
CSAQDRVPGELFF | TGCAGTGCCCAGGACAGGGTTCCCGGGGAGCTGTTTTTT | TRBJ2-2 | few | TRBV20-1 | TRBD1
CASIQDRAQVVGGYTF | TGTGCCAGCATCCAAGACAGGGCCCAAGTAGTGGGTGGCTACACCTTC | TRBJ1-2 | - | TRBV2 | TRBD1
CASSFRNTIYEQYF | TGTGCCAGCAGCTTTCGCAACACCATCTACGAGCAGTACTTC | TRBJ2-7 | - | TRBV7-2 | -
CNARDLWTSGENEQFF | TGCAATGCTAGAGATCTTTGGACTAGCGGGGAAAATGAGCAGTTCTTC | TRBJ2-1 | - | TRBV20-1 | TRBD2
CASSSRGSPTDTQYF | TGCGCCAGCAGCTCCAGGGGTTCCCCCACAGATACGCAGTATTTT | TRBJ2-3 | few | TRBV5-1 | -
CSVEAQEALEQYF | TGCAGCGTTGAAGCGCAGGAAGCTTTGGAGCAGTACTTC | TRBJ2-7 | few | TRBV29-1 | -
CASSQDPGGGQPQHF | TGCGCCAGCAGCCAAGACCCAGGGGGCGGCCAGCCCCAGCATTTT | TRBJ1-5 | - | TRBV4-1 | TRBD1
CASSPGQGTGKIDEQFF | TGCGCCAGCAGCCCGGGACAGGGGACTGGTAAGATCGATGAGCAGTTCTTC | TRBJ2-1 | once | TRBV5-1 | TRBD1
CASSMAAGNLYEQYF | TGTGCCAGTAGTATGGCGGCGGGGAACCTCTACGAGCAGTACTTC | TRBJ2-7 | - | TRBV19 | -